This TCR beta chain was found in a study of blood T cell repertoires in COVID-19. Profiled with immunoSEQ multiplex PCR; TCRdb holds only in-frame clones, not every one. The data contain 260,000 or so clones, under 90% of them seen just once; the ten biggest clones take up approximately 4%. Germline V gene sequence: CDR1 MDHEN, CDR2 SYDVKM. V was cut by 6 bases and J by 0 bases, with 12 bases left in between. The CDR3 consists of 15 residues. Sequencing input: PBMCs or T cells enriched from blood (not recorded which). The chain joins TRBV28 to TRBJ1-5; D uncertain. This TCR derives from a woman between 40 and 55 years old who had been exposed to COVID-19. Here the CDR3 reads CASRIRSYSNQPQHF. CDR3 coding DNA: TGTGCCAGCAGGATCAGGTCTTATAGCAATCAGCCCCAGCATTTT.